This T cell receptor (beta chain) was sequenced for a study of shared clonotypes between healthy human individuals. This CDR3 has 16 residues. Per the germline V gene, CDR1 is SQVTM and CDR2 is ANQGSEA. With 3 bases clipped from V and 8 bases from J, the junction kept 12 bases outside the gene matches. TCRdb's table, derived via immunoSEQ multiplex PCR, lists solely in-frame clones and lacks some. The table includes about 640,000 clones, about two thirds detected once. What was sequenced was memory CD4+ T cells sorted from blood. Subset noted: CD45RA-negative fraction. The chain employs TRBV29-1 and TRBJ2-1, with TRBD2 matching 11 bases. The receptor was derived from a woman between 25 and 40 years old in good health. CDR3: CSVEISGRARIDEQFF. The DNA of the CDR3 is TGCAGCGTTGAGATTAGCGGGAGGGCCCGTATCGATGAGCAGTTCTTC.